The T cell receptor beta chain under discussion was sequenced for a study of CD8+CD57+ T cells in acquired aplastic anemia. In the study overall: Yields of DNA that came from sorted CD4+ and CD8+ cells averaged roughly 3.2 ug. Healthy donors yielded some 9.9 million CD4+ cell reads on average.

TCR beta VDJ combinations and CDR3 sequences were profiled from genomic DNA. TCRdb analysed the reads with MiXCR anew, one entry per CDR3 protein. Of about 190,000 distinct CDR3 sequences detected, roughly half appear once; the ten largest clones hold roughly 15%. CDR3 length equals 14 residues. Germline V lookup: CDR1 SGHNT, CDR2 YYREEE (reference sequence). V was shortened by 2 bases and J by 4 bases, with 12 bases between the two germline ends. Sequencing input: sorted CD4+, CD8+, or CD8+CD57+ T cells (not recorded which) from PBMCs. This clonotype originated in a human donor in good health, serving as a control. The chain has TRBV5-4 and TRBJ1-1; D not certain. The CDR3 coding sequence is TGTGCCAGCAGCTTTATCGATGAGGGCACTGAAGCTTTCTTT. This sequence encodes CASSFIDEGTEAFF. Full variable domain (outside the CDR3, taken from reference TRBV5-4 and TRBJ1-1): ETGVTQSPTHLIKTRGQQVTLRCSSQSGHNTVSWYQQALGQGPQFIFQYYREEENGRGNFPPRFSGLQFPNYSSELNVNALELDDSALYLCASSFIDEGTEAFFGQGTRLTVV.